The present entry profiles one T cell receptor beta chain with its context. What it binds is unknown. This CDR3 contains 17 residues. The ends were cut back, 0 bases at V and 1 base at J, with 16 bases in the middle. Germline V lookup: CDR1 LGHNA, CDR2 YNFKEQ. The authors split each subset's genomic DNA evenly across several immunoSEQ plates. In the original workflow: Filtering of immunoSEQ junctional sequences could not match full-length read filtering. Sequenced by immunoSEQ multiplex PCR; TCRdb stores in-frame clones only, minus some. V, J and clone size reflect that table, while D and trimming were determined from the DNA. Among 2 million to 2.5 million clones listed, roughly 93% were seen once. This sample was included in a study of shared clonotypes between healthy human individuals. Overall study: For every donor, three CD4 naive, three CD4 memory, two CD8 naive and one CD8 memory plates were used.

Findings of the study overall: Sample collection involved blood only; tissue repertoires are likely different.

Input material: naive CD4+ T cells from PBMCs. Documented subset: CD45RA+ positively selected. This chain links TRBV4-2 with TRBJ2-7; D is tentatively TRBD1 or TRBD2 (5 bases each). This clonotype was sampled from a man aged 18 to 30 in good health. Some clones in this sample may be carry-over from other donors' samples. CDR3: CASSQDGGRFGSYEQYF. CDR3 nucleotides: TGTGCCAGCAGCCAAGATGGGGGTCGGTTCGGTTCCTACGAGCAGTACTTC.